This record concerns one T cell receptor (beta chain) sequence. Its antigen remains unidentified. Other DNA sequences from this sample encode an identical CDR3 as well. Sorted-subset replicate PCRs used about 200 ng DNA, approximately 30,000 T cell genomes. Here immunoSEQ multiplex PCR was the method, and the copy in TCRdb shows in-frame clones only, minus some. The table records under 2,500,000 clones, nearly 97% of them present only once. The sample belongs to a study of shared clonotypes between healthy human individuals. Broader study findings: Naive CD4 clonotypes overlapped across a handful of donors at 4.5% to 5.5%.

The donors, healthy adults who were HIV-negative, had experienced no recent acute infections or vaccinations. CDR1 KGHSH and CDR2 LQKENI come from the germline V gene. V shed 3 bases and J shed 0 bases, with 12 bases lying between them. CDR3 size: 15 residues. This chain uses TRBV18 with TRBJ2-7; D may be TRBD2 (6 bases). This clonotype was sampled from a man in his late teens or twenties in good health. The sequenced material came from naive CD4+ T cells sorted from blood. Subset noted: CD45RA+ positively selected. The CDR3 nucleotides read TGTGCCAGCTCACCGGGGGGTTCCAGCTCCTACGAGCAGTACTTC. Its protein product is CASSPGGSSSYEQYF.